These T cell receptor beta chains were read from a single sample in a study of cytomegalovirus exposure and HLA in healthy donors. The assay was immunoSEQ multiplex PCR, and TCRdb's table has in-frame clones only and misses some. This table holds some 260,000 clones, roughly 90% found once. Sample: PBMCs. Source of these receptors: a man between 18 and 35 years old in good health and CMV-seropositive. CDR3s include the opening cysteine and the closing phenylalanine or tryptophan. A D gene is named only where the DNA matches it firmly. Clone size is not always given. Where it is, it says once, few, many or a class for expanded clones.

j_call,clone_size,d_call,v_call,cdr3_aa,cdr3_nt
TRBJ2-7,-,-,TRBV2,CASSERRGEQYF,TGTGCCAGCAGTGAACGTCGGGGAGAGCAGTACTTC
TRBJ2-3,-,TRBD1,TRBV5-1,CASSSGTVVTDTQYF,TGCGCCAGCAGCTCGGGGACAGTAGTCACAGATACGCAGTATTTT
TRBJ2-7,few,TRBD2,TRBV6-5,CASSPRLAEPGHF,TGTGCCAGCAGCCCAAGACTAGCGGAGCCGGGGCACTTC
TRBJ2-2,-,-,TRBV6-1,CASSESAGGSGELFF,TGTGCCAGCAGTGAATCGGCAGGCGGGTCCGGGGAGCTGTTTTTT
TRBJ2-7,few,TRBD1,TRBV5-1,CASSQDRRSYEQYF,TGCGCCAGCAGCCAGGACAGGAGATCCTACGAGCAGTACTTC
TRBJ2-3,-,-,TRBV6-1,CASSEVRGADTQYF,TGTGCCAGCAGTGAAGTCAGGGGCGCAGATACGCAGTATTTT
TRBJ1-2,-,-,TRBV15,CATSRQNMEGDYTF,TGTGCCACCAGCAGGCAAAACATGGAGGGCGACTACACCTTC
TRBJ2-2,-,-,TRBV14,CASSQGYGSSGELFF,TGTGCCAGCAGCCAAGGTTACGGGAGTAGCGGGGAGCTGTTTTTT
TRBJ1-1,-,-,TRBV20-1,CSARGPMGAFF,TGCAGTGCTAGAGGGCCGATGGGAGCTTTCTTT
TRBJ2-1,-,TRBD1,TRBV6-1,CASSGRRQGIIYNEQFF,TGTGCCAGCAGTGGTAGACGACAGGGAATAATCTACAATGAGCAGTTCTTC
TRBJ2-1,-,TRBD2,TRBV6-5,CASSYLSSGRVNEQFF,TGTGCCAGCAGTTATCTAAGTAGCGGGAGAGTCAATGAGCAGTTCTTC
TRBJ1-2,-,-,TRBV6-1,CASFTGYGYTF,TGTGCCAGCTTCACAGGCTATGGCTACACCTTC
TRBJ1-2,-,-,TRBV6-5,CASSPTGLGYTF,TGTGCCAGCAGCCCTACAGGGCTCGGCTACACCTTC
TRBJ2-7,-,-,TRBV5-4,CASSSLIPPGQSNF,TGTGCCAGCAGCTCTTTGATCCCCCCCGGACAGTCGAACTTC
TRBJ2-1,-,TRBD2,TRBV5-1,CASSGIAGVGEQFF,TGCGCCAGCAGTGGGATAGCGGGAGTAGGCGAGCAGTTCTTC
TRBJ1-1,-,TRBD1,TRBV5-1,CASSPGQYPEAFF,TGCGCCAGCAGCCCGGGACAGTACCCTGAAGCTTTCTTT
TRBJ2-5,-,TRBD2,TRBV19,CASSISGTSGSETQYF,TGTGCCAGTAGTATCTCCGGGACTAGCGGGAGTGAGACCCAGTACTTC
TRBJ1-1,-,-,TRBV29-1,CSVERSRDTEAFF,TGCAGCGTTGAACGTTCTAGGGACACTGAAGCTTTCTTT
TRBJ1-2,-,TRBD1,TRBV7-9,CASSLGTGGKSYGYTF,TGTGCCAGCAGCTTAGGTACAGGGGGCAAAAGCTATGGCTACACCTTC
TRBJ2-7,-,TRBD1,TRBV6-5,CASRPTGGADEQYF,TGTGCCAGCAGACCCACAGGGGGCGCGGACGAGCAGTACTTC
TRBJ1-1,-,TRBD1,TRBV6-1,CASTSTSGGTEAFF,TGTGCCAGTACCTCCACTTCAGGGGGCACTGAAGCTTTCTTT
TRBJ1-2,-,TRBD1,TRBV7-2,CASSWTGGYGYTF,TGTGCCAGCAGCTGGACAGGAGGCTATGGCTACACCTTC
TRBJ2-7,few,-,TRBV6-6,CASSYSSQLEQYF,TGTGCCAGCAGTTACTCGAGTCAGTTGGAGCAGTACTTC
TRBJ1-1,-,TRBD1,TRBV6-5,CASSFGTGRTEAFF,TGTGCCAGCAGTTTTGGGACAGGGAGGACTGAAGCTTTCTTT
TRBJ2-7,-,-,TRBV11-2,CASSPSYGRSYEQYF,TGTGCCAGCAGCCCATCCTACGGGAGATCCTACGAGCAGTACTTC
TRBJ1-2,-,-,TRBV18,CASSPEGILGSYTF,TGTGCCAGCTCCCCCGAGGGAATACTGGGTAGCTACACCTTC
TRBJ2-7,-,TRBD2,TRBV5-4,CASSLAGSGRGEQYF,TGTGCCAGCAGCTTGGCCGGTAGCGGGAGGGGTGAGCAGTACTTC
TRBJ2-7,-,TRBD1,TRBV19,CASSTIPGQGYEQYF,TGTGCCAGTAGTACTATCCCGGGACAGGGATACGAGCAGTACTTC
TRBJ2-2,-,-,TRBV27,CASSSRRRWRNMDTGELFF,TGTGCCAGCAGTTCTAGGAGACGATGGCGAAACATGGACACCGGGGAGCTGTTTTTT
TRBJ2-6,few,-,TRBV6-4,CASSDSQGGANVLTF,TGTGCCAGCAGTGACTCACAGGGTGGGGCCAACGTCCTGACTTTC
TRBJ2-1,-,-,TRBV2,CASMGGTGTYNEQFF,TGTGCCAGCATGGGTGGGACGGGAACCTACAATGAGCAGTTCTTC
TRBJ2-1,once,-,TRBV5-1,CASSILSYNEQFF,TGCGCCAGCAGCATCCTGTCCTACAATGAGCAGTTCTTC
TRBJ1-2,-,-,TRBV19,CASIPSPGHGLSVGYTF,TGTGCCAGTATTCCCTCCCCGGGACATGGGCTTTCGGTTGGCTACACCTTC
TRBJ1-5,-,-,TRBV28,CASSLFDTRNQPQHF,TGTGCCAGCAGTTTATTCGACACCCGCAATCAGCCCCAGCATTTT
TRBJ1-2,-,-,TRBV5-4,CASSLAGLSNGYTF,TGTGCCAGCAGCTTGGCAGGGTTGAGTAATGGCTACACCTTC
TRBJ2-5,-,TRBD1,TRBV10-3,CAIRETGEETQYF,TGTGCCATCAGGGAAACAGGGGAAGAGACCCAGTACTTC